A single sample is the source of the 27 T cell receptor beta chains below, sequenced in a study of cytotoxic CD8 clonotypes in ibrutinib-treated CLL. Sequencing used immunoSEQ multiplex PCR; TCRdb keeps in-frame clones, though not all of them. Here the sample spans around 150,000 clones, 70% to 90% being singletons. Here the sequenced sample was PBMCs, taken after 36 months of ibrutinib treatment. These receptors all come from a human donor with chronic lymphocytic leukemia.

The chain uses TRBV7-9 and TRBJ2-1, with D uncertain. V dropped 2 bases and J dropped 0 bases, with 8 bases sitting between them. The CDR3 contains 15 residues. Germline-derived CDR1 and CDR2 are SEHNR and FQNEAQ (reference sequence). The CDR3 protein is CASSLPGSSYNEQFF. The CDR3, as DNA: TGTGCCAGCAGCTTACCAGGCAGCTCCTACAATGAGCAGTTCTTC.

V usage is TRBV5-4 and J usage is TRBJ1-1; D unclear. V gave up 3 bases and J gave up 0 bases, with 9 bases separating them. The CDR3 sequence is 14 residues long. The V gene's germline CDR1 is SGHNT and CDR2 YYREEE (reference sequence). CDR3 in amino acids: CASSYGSMNTEAFF. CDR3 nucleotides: TGTGCCAGCAGCTACGGCAGCATGAACACTGAAGCTTTCTTT.

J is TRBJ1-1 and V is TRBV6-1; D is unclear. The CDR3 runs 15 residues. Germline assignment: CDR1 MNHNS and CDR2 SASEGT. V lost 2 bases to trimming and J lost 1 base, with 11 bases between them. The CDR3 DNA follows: TGTGCCAGCAGTGAACATGGCCGGTGGAACACTGAAGCTTTCTTT. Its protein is CASSEHGRWNTEAFF.

The CDR3 spells CASSSLGTSTMNTEAFF. The CDR3, as DNA: TGTGCCAGCAGCTCGCTCGGGACATCTACGATGAACACTGAAGCTTTCTTT. V is TRBV11-2 and J is TRBJ1-1; tentative D call: TRBD1 (6 bases). Trimming removed 4 bases from V and 0 bases from J, with 18 bases in between. The CDR3 contains 17 residues. CDR1 SGHAT and CDR2 FQNNGV come from the germline V gene.

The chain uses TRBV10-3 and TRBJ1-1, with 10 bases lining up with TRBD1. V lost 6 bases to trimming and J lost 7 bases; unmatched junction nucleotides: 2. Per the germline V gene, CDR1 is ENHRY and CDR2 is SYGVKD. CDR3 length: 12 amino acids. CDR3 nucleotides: TGTGCCATCAGGGACAGGGGGGGTGAAGCTTTCTTT. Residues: CAIRDRGGEAFF.

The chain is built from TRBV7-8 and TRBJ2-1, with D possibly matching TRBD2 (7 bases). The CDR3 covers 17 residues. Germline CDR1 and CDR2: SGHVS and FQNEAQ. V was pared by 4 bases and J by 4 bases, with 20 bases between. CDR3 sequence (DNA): TGTGCCAGCAGCTCCGGGGGGTCCGGGGGCCCTTACAATGAGCAGTTCTTC. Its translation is CASSSGGSGGPYNEQFF. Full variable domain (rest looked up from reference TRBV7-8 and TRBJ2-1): GAGVSQSPRYKVAKRGQDVALRCDPISGHVSLFWYQQALGQGPEFLTYFQNEAQLDKSGLPSDRFFAERPEGSVSTLKIQRTQQEDSAVYLCASSSGGSGGPYNEQFFGPGTRLTVL.

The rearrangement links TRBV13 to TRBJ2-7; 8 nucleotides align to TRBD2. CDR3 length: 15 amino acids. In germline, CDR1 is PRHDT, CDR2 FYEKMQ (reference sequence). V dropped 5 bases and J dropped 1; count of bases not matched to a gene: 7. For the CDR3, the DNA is TGTGCCAGCAGCACAACTAGCGGCCAGTCCTACGAGCAGTACTTC. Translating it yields CASSTTSGQSYEQYF.

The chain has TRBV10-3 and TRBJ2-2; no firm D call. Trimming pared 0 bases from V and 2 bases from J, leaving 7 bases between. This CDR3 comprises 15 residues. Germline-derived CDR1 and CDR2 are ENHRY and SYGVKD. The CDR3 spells CAISESPVNTGELFF. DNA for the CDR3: TGTGCCATCAGTGAGTCTCCGGTTAACACCGGGGAGCTGTTTTTT.

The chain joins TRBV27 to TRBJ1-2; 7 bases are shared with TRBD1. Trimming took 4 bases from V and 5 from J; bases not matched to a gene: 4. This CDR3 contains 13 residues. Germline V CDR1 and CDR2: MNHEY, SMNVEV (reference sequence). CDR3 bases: TGTGCCAGCAGTTACAGGGGAGGGTATGGCTACACCTTC. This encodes CASSYRGGYGYTF.

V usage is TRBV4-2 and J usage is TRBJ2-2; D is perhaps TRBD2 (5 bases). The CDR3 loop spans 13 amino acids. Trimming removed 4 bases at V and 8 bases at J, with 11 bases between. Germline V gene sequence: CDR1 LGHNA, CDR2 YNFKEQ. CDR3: CASSRVPGGELFF. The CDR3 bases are TGTGCCAGCAGCCGCGTCCCGGGGGGGGAGCTGTTTTTT.

CDR3 in amino acids: CASSDRGSSYNEQFF. CDR3 nucleotide sequence: TGCGCCAGCAGTGATAGAGGCAGCTCCTACAATGAGCAGTTCTTC. The chain is built from TRBV10-1 and TRBJ2-1; D gene ambiguous. Deletions cut 3 bases from V and 0 bases from J, with 9 bases between. The CDR3 totals 15 residues. The germline V gene encodes CDR1 WNHNN and CDR2 SYGVQD (reference sequence).

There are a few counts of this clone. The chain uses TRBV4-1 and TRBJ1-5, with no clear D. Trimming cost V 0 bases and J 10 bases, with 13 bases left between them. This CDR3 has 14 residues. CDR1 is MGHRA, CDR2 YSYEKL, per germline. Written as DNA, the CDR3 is TGCGCCAGCAGCCAAGATAGGAACGTTGGTCCCCAGCATTTT. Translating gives CASSQDRNVGPQHF.

In DNA, the CDR3 is TGTGCCAGCAGTTACGGAGGGGAGCAGTTCTTC. Protein: CASSYGGEQFF. V gene TRBV6-5 combines with J gene TRBJ2-1; D is possibly TRBD2 (6 bases). Germline V gene sequence: CDR1 MNHEY, CDR2 SVGAGI. V was cut by 2 bases and J by 10 bases, with 6 bases left in between. The CDR3 loop spans 11 amino acids.

The DNA for the CDR3 is TGTGCCAGCAGCGTAGGATCTAGCGGGAGCAATGAGCAGTTCTTC. Translation gives CASSVGSSGSNEQFF. The J gene is TRBJ2-1, the V gene TRBV9, with TRBD2 identical over 10 bases. The CDR3 is made up of 15 amino acids. Germline CDR1 is SGDLS and CDR2 is YYNGEE. V lost 0 bases and J lost 6; bases outside the gene matches: 3. Drawing the rest from reference TRBV9 and TRBJ2-1, the complete variable domain is DSGVTQTPKHLITATGQRVTLRCSPRSGDLSVYWYQQSLDQGLQFLIQYYNGEERAKGNILERFSAQQFPDLHSELNLSSLELGDSALYFCASSVGSSGSNEQFFGPGTRLTVL.

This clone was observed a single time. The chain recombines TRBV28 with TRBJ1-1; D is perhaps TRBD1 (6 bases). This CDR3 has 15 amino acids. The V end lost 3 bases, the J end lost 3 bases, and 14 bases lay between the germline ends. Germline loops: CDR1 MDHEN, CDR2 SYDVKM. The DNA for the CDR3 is TGTGCCAGCAGTTTTAGGGGGAAGCGGGACACTGAAGCTTTCTTT. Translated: CASSFRGKRDTEAFF.

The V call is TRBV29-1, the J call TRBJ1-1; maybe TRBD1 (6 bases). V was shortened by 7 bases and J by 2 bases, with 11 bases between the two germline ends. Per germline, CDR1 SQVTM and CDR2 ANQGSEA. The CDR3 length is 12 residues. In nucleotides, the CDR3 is TGCAGCGCAGCGGGGGCAAACACTGAAGCTTTCTTT. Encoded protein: CSAAGANTEAFF. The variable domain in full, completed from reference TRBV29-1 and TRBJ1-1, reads SAVISQKPSRDICQRGTSLTIQCQVDSQVTMMFWYRQQPGQSLTLIATANQGSEATYESGFVIDKFPISRPNLTFSTLTVSNMSPEDSSIYLCSAAGANTEAFFGQGTRLTVV.

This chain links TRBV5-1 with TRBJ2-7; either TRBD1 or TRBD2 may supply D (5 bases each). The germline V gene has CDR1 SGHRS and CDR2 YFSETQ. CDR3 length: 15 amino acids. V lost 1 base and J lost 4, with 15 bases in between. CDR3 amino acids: CASSLTGDDPYEQYF. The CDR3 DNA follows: TGCGCCAGCAGCTTGACCGGGGACGACCCTTACGAGCAGTACTTC.

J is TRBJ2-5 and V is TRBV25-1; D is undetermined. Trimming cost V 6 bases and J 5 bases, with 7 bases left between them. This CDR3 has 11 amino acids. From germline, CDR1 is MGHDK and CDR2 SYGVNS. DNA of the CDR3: TGTGCCAGCAGGAGACACGAGACCCAGTACTTC. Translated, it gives CASRRHETQYF.

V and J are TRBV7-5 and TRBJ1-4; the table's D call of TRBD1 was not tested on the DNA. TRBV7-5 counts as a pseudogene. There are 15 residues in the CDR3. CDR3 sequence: CVRSLGDRGGEKLFF. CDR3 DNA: TGTGTCAGAAGCTTAGGAGACAGGGGTGGAGAAAAACTGTTTTTT.

This chain's CDR3 is CASSQLTGNTEAFF. CDR3 nucleotides: TGCGCCAGCAGCCAACTCACAGGGAACACTGAAGCTTTCTTT. The chain recombines TRBV4-1 with TRBJ1-1; D is possibly TRBD1 (5 bases). This CDR3 is built from 14 residues. Trimming shortened V by 2 bases and J by 1 base, and 8 bases separated the two germline ends. CDR1 is MGHRA and CDR2 is YSYEKL in the germline V gene.

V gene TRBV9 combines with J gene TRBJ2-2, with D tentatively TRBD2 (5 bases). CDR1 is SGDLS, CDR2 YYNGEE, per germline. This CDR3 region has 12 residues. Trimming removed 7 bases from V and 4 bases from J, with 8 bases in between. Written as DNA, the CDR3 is TGTGCCAGCGGGAGCGGCACCGGGGAGCTGTTTTTT. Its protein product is CASGSGTGELFF.

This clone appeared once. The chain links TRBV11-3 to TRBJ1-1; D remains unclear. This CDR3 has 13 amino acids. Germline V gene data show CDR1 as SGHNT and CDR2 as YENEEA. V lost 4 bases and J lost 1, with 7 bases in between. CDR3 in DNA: TGTGCCAGCAGCTCCCGGTGGAACACTGAAGCTTTCTTT. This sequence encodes CASSSRWNTEAFF.

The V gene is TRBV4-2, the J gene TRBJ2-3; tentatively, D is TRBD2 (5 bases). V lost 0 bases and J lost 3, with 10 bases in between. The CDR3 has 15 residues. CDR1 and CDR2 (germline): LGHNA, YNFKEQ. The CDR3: CASSQEERRTDTQYF. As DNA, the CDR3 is TGTGCCAGCAGCCAAGAGGAGCGGAGGACAGATACGCAGTATTTT.

CDR3 amino acids: CASAQLYEQYF. CDR3 nucleotide sequence: TGTGCCAGCGCCCAATTATACGAGCAGTACTTC. V is TRBV2 and J is TRBJ2-7; no definite D call. Germline V gives CDR1 SNHLY, CDR2 FYNNEI. V gave up 8 bases and J gave up 4 bases, with 9 bases separating them. The CDR3 length is 11 residues.

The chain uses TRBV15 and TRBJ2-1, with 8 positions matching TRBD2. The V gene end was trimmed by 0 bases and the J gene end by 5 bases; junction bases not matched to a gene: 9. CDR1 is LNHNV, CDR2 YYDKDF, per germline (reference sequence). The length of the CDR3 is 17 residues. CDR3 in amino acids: CATSRDWLASGHNEQFF. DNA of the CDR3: TGTGCCACCAGCAGAGATTGGTTGGCTAGCGGGCACAATGAGCAGTTCTTC.

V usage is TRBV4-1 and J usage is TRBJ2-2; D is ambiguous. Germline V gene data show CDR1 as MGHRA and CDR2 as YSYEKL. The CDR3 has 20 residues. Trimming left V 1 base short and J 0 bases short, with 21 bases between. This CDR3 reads CASSQGSVGRPITNTGELFF. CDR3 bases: TGCGCCAGCAGCCAAGGGTCAGTCGGGCGGCCTATAACGAACACCGGGGAGCTGTTTTTT.

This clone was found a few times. The CDR3 coding sequence is TGCGCCAGCAGCTTCCCCGGGGAGCTGTTTTTT. Translation gives CASSFPGELFF. The chain combines TRBV5-1 with TRBJ2-2; D unresolved. Trimming removed 2 bases at V and 6 bases at J, with 2 bases between. This CDR3 spans 11 amino acids. CDR1 SGHRS and CDR2 YFSETQ come from the germline V gene.